Listed here are 3 T cell receptor beta chains from one sample, sequenced in a study of shared clonotypes between healthy human individuals. Here immunoSEQ multiplex PCR was the method, and the copy in TCRdb shows in-frame clones only, minus some. The table lists 2 million to 2.5 million clones, around 90% of them singletons. Sequenced sample: naive CD4+ T cells from PBMCs. The subset: CD45RA+ positively selected. Receptor source: a man between 18 and 35 years old in good health. Some clones in this sample may be carry-over from other donors' samples.

Notes on this clone: The junction differs from germline at one of its ends, possibly a read error. The chain is built from TRBV6-5 and TRBJ2-3; D gene ambiguous. Germline CDR1 is MNHEY and CDR2 is SVGAGI. The CDR3 sequence is 13 residues long. The chain's CDR3 is CASSYFWALSGFF. CDR3 DNA: TGTGCCAGCAGTTACTTCTGGGCTTTGTCTGGGTTTTTT.

The J gene is TRBJ1-3, the V gene TRBV6-1, with TRBD1 matching over 8 bases. V lost 3 bases to trimming and J lost 1 base; unmatched junction nucleotides: 5. The CDR3 sequence is 16 residues long. Germline CDR1 is MNHNS and CDR2 is SASEGT. The CDR3 region has the DNA TGTGCCAGCAGTGAGAGGACAGGGCAATCTGGAAACACCATATATTTT. It translates to CASSERTGQSGNTIYF.

This clone was found once. The chain couples TRBV5-1 to TRBJ1-3; 7 bases agree with TRBD1. The ends lost 1 base at V and 4 bases at J; junction bases unmatched: 11. The CDR3 has 17 residues. The germline V gene has CDR1 SGHRS and CDR2 YFSETQ. CDR3 amino acids: CASSLNNRGLTGNTIYF. CDR3 coding DNA: TGCGCCAGCAGCTTGAACAACAGGGGCTTGACAGGAAACACCATATATTTT.